The 28 T cell receptor beta chains given below trace back to one sample, sequenced in a study of spatial heterogeneity in lung cancer. TCRdb redid the calling of the 5' RACE reads with MiXCR, one entry per CDR3 protein. The sample shows 4,500 to 5,500 distinct CDR3 sequences, around 13% of them seen only once. Study-level findings and limits: Counts that tracked tumor mutation counts were those of expanded intratumoral alpha and beta TCRs.

The time point is: sample taken at primary tumor resection. Their target antigens are unknown. The specimen comprised lung tumor tissue, sampled at surgery. These receptors originate from a female donor with early-stage non-small cell lung cancer.

This clonotype was counted many times. J is TRBJ2-7 and V is TRBV11-2; a weak D match, TRBD2 (6 bases). The CDR3 has 14 amino acids. V shed 7 bases and J shed 4 bases, with 17 bases lying between them. Germline assignment: CDR1 SGHAT and CDR2 FQNNGV. DNA for the CDR3: TGTGCCAGCACCCTAGGGGTGGGGGGATACGAGCAGTACTTC. Translating gives CASTLGVGGYEQYF. The whole variable domain, remainder taken from reference TRBV11-2 and TRBJ2-7, is EAGVAQSPRYKIIEKRQSVAFWCNPISGHATLYWYQQILGQGPKLLIQFQNNGVVDDSQLPKDRFSAERLKGVDSTLKIQPAKLEDSAVYLCASTLGVGGYEQYFGPGTRLTVT.

This clonotype appeared a few times. The CDR3: CASSHHSSETQYF. As DNA, the CDR3 is TGTGCCAGCAGTCACCATTCTTCGGAGACCCAGTACTTC. This sequence joins TRBV12-3 or TRBV12-4 and TRBJ2-5, with no clear D. V lost 5 bases, J lost 5 bases, and 12 bases lay in between. This CDR3 is built from 13 residues.

Judged by abundance, this clonotype is medium-sized. The chain combines TRBV7-9 with TRBJ2-5; 11 bases align to TRBD2. This CDR3 spans 16 amino acids. Germline V gives CDR1 SEHNR, CDR2 FQNEAQ (reference sequence). V lost 5 bases, J lost 2 bases, and 7 bases stayed unmatched. CDR3 sequence reads: CASSEGSSGGQETQYF. CDR3 DNA sequence: TGTGCCAGCAGCGAAGGTTCTAGCGGGGGGCAAGAGACCCAGTACTTC.

V is TRBV12-3 or TRBV12-4 and J is TRBJ2-3; D gene uncertain. The CDR3 consists of 14 residues. Trimming removed 7 bases from V and 5 bases from J, with 16 bases in between. The CDR3 DNA reads as TGTGCCAGCACCCTGACACTTGGGTTAGATACGCAGTATTTT. It specifies CASTLTLGLDTQYF.

This clonotype is classed as medium-sized. The chain employs TRBV20-1 and TRBJ2-5; D remains ambiguous. The CDR3 spans 15 residues. Germline CDR1 is DFQATT and CDR2 is SNEGSKA (reference sequence). V lost 0 bases, J lost 1 base, and 12 bases lay in between. The CDR3 sequence: CSARDYSQPQETQYF. DNA for the CDR3: TGCAGTGCTAGAGATTATTCACAGCCCCAAGAGACCCAGTACTTC.

By share, this clonotype ranks as medium-sized (0.01 to 0.1%). This chain connects TRBV2 to TRBJ2-1; TRBD1 agrees at 10 bases. Trimming at V came to 6 bases and at J to 8 bases, leaving 4 bases not matched to a gene. The germline CDR1 and CDR2 sequences are SNHLY and FYNNEI. The CDR3 sequence is 13 residues long. This CDR3 is CASRGTGAHEQFF. DNA of the CDR3: TGTGCCAGCAGGGGGACAGGGGCCCATGAGCAGTTCTTC.

This clonotype was found many times. CDR3 residues: CASTGQGTNTGELFF. The CDR3 DNA is TGTGCCAGCACAGGACAGGGAACGAACACCGGGGAGCTGTTTTTT. The chain joins TRBV2 to TRBJ2-2; 8 bases line up with TRBD1. Unmatched junction bases numbered 4, after V lost 7 bases and J lost 0 bases. CDR1 and CDR2 from the germline V gene are SNHLY and FYNNEI. This CDR3 has 15 residues.

This clonotype is medium-sized in the sample. This chain connects TRBV9 to TRBJ2-1; TRBD1 matches at 10 bases. CDR3 length: 17 amino acids. V trimming: 0 bases; J trimming: 8 bases; junction bases outside the gene matches: 11. The germline gives CDR1 SGDLS, CDR2 YYNGEE. CDR3 sequence: CASSVGKTGGNADEQFF. In nucleotides, the CDR3 is TGTGCCAGCAGCGTAGGCAAGACAGGGGGCAATGCGGATGAGCAGTTCTTC.

This clonotype is medium-sized (0.01 to 0.1%) within its sample. The gene calls are TRBV12-3 or TRBV12-4 and TRBJ2-7, with D perhaps being TRBD1 or TRBD2 (5 bases each). This CDR3 is 14 amino acids long. Trimming stripped 7 bases from V and 7 bases from J, with 20 bases between. The CDR3 DNA reads TGTGCCAGCACCTACGGGGCAGGCGTGAAGGAGCAGTACTTC. Its translation is CASTYGAGVKEQYF.

This clonotype ranks as medium-sized. This chain connects TRBV28 to TRBJ2-6; 11 nucleotides align to TRBD1. From germline, CDR1 is MDHEN and CDR2 SYDVKM. The length of the CDR3 is 15 residues. J was trimmed by 2 bases and V by 10 bases; bases with no gene match: 4. The CDR3 protein is CATDRGPTGANVLTF. In DNA, the CDR3 is TGTGCCACGGACAGGGGGCCCACTGGGGCCAACGTCCTGACTTTC.

This clonotype rates as medium-sized. This chain links TRBV19 with TRBJ2-2; D possibly corresponds to TRBD1 (6 bases). Germline V gene sequence: CDR1 LNHDA, CDR2 SQIVND (reference sequence). Deletions cut 6 bases from V and 3 bases from J, with 14 bases between. The CDR3 totals 15 residues. In DNA, the CDR3 is TGTGCCAGTAGAAGACAGGTTTGGGACACCGGGGAGCTGTTTTTT. Translated: CASRRQVWDTGELFF. Variable domain in full (rest from reference TRBV19 and TRBJ2-2): DGGITQSPKYLFRKEGQNVTLSCEQNLNHDAMYWYRQDPGQGLRLIYYSQIVNDFQKGDIAEGYSVSREKKESFPLTVTSAQKNPTAFYLCASRRQVWDTGELFFGEGSRLTVL.

This clonotype is termed medium-sized (0.01 to 0.1%). The chain employs TRBV12-3 or TRBV12-4 and TRBJ2-2; 11 bases agree with TRBD2. This CDR3 spans 16 amino acids. The V gene end was trimmed by 5 bases and the J gene end by 6 bases; junction bases not matched to a gene: 8. Here the CDR3 reads CASSPYSGGAPGELFF. CDR3 sequence (DNA): TGTGCCAGCAGTCCTTATAGCGGGGGGGCCCCCGGGGAGCTGTTTTTT.

This chain links TRBV28 with TRBJ2-6; no reliable D call. Trimming pared 6 bases from V and 1 base from J, leaving 10 bases between. CDR3 length: 15 amino acids. Germline CDR1 is MDHEN and CDR2 is SYDVKM. CDR3 DNA: TGTGCCAGCAGCCGCGCCCAATCTGGGGCCAACGTCCTGACTTTC. This encodes CASSRAQSGANVLTF.

The CDR3 reads CASKHTGVSNQPQHF. In nucleotides, the CDR3 is TGTGCCAGCAAGCATACAGGGGTTAGCAATCAGCCCCAGCATTTT. The chain links TRBV6-1 to TRBJ1-5; 7 bases map to TRBD1. There are 15 residues in the CDR3. The germline CDR1 and CDR2 sequences are MNHNS and SASEGT. V lost 7 bases, J lost 0 bases, and 6 bases stayed unmatched.

In its sample, this clonotype ranks as medium-sized. This sequence joins TRBV7-9 and TRBJ2-2, with TRBD1 matching 8 bases. Germline lookup yields CDR1 SEHNR and CDR2 FQNEAQ (reference sequence). The V gene end was trimmed by 6 bases and the J gene end by 6 bases; junction bases not matched to a gene: 9. The CDR3 loop spans 15 amino acids. The CDR3 region has the DNA TGTGCCAGCAGAACCGGGACAGGTGTCGCCGGGGAGCTGTTTTTT. Its protein is CASRTGTGVAGELFF.

This clonotype was observed many times. The J gene is TRBJ1-5, the V gene TRBV5-6, with a possible D match to TRBD1 (5 bases). Germline V gives CDR1 SGHDT, CDR2 YYEEEE. V lost 3 bases to trimming and J lost 4 bases, with 17 bases between them. The CDR3 has 16 residues. The CDR3 bases are TGTGCCAGCAGCTGGAGGGGTCAGTTTGGAAATCAGCCCCAGCATTTT. Encoded protein: CASSWRGQFGNQPQHF.

By its share, this clonotype is medium-sized (0.01 to 0.1%). The chain is built from TRBV5-5 and TRBJ2-5; 9 bases line up with TRBD2. CDR1 SGHKS and CDR2 YYEKEE come from the germline V gene (reference sequence). The CDR3 runs to 15 residues. The J segment lost 7 bases and the V segment lost 4 bases, leaving 11 bases of the junction unmatched. The CDR3 protein is CASSLTGLALGTQYF. The CDR3 bases are TGTGCCAGCAGCCTAACAGGACTAGCGCTAGGGACCCAGTACTTC.

This chain joins TRBV30 and TRBJ1-5, with D possibly TRBD1 on 6 matching bases. The CDR3 contains 13 residues. Germline loops: CDR1 GTSNPN, CDR2 SVGIG (reference sequence). CDR3 sequence: CAARTGTNQPQHF. The CDR3 DNA follows: TGTGCTGCTCGCACAGGGACAAATCAGCCCCAGCATTTT.

The V call is TRBV9, the J call TRBJ1-6, with TRBD1 matching over 10 bases. V shed 0 bases, J shed 10 bases, and the junction held 7 bases outside the gene matches. Germline CDR1 SGDLS, CDR2 YYNGEE. This CDR3 is 16 amino acids long. For the CDR3, the DNA is TGTGCCAGCAGCGTAGAGGTGACAGGGGGCAGGTCACCCCTCCACTTT. Translated: CASSVEVTGGRSPLHF.

This clonotype is deemed medium-sized. This sequence joins TRBV20-1 and TRBJ2-2, with 10 nucleotides matching TRBD2. Germline assignment: CDR1 DFQATT and CDR2 SNEGSKA (reference sequence). The CDR3 contains 16 residues. The trim removed 0 bases at V and 3 bases at J, leaving 4 bases unmatched. The CDR3 sequence: CSARDERGGHTGELFF. The CDR3 region has the DNA TGCAGTGCTAGAGATGAGCGGGGGGGCCACACCGGGGAGCTGTTTTTT.

In its sample, this clonotype is medium-sized. The chain couples TRBV7-9 to TRBJ2-5; the D call may be TRBD1 or TRBD2 (5 bases each). This CDR3 is built from 15 residues. Trimming took off 1 base at V and 4 bases at J, with 13 bases between the two ends. Germline V gene lookup returns CDR1 SEHNR and CDR2 FQNEAQ (reference sequence). The CDR3 reads CASSLVAGTGETQYF. The DNA of the CDR3 is TGTGCCAGCAGCTTAGTGGCAGGGACGGGAGAGACCCAGTACTTC.

The sample holds a few counts of this clonotype. V and J are TRBV6-5 and TRBJ2-7, with D unclear. This CDR3 is 16 amino acids long. Trimming left V 0 bases short and J 2 bases short, with 14 bases between. CDR1 MNHEY and CDR2 SVGAGI come from the germline V gene. For the CDR3, the DNA is TGTGCCAGCAGTTACTCGACAAGTTGGGGTCCCTACGAGCAGTACTTC. The encoded protein is CASSYSTSWGPYEQYF.

This clonotype is deemed medium-sized (0.01 to 0.1%). V usage is TRBV19 and J usage is TRBJ1-4, with a tentative D call TRBD1 (5 bases). CDR3 size: 11 residues. V was shortened by 9 bases and J by 11 bases, with 13 bases between the two germline ends. CDR1 and CDR2 (germline): LNHDA, SQIVND (reference sequence). The CDR3 reads CASEGTGKLFF. In DNA, the CDR3 is TGTGCCAGCGAAGGGACCGGGAAACTGTTTTTT.

V is TRBV14 and J is TRBJ2-3; D possibly corresponds to TRBD2 (6 bases). The CDR3 runs to 14 residues. Germline V gene lookup returns CDR1 SGHDN and CDR2 FVKESK. V lost 1 base to trimming and J lost 5 bases, with 10 bases between them. The CDR3 DNA follows: TGTGCCAGCAGCCAAGGACTAGTACGAGATACGCAGTATTTT. It encodes CASSQGLVRDTQYF. Full variable domain (remainder filled in from reference TRBV14 and TRBJ2-3): EAGVTQFPSHSVIEKGQTVTLRCDPISGHDNLYWYRRVMGKEIKFLLHFVKESKQDESGMPNNRFLAERTGGTYSTLKVQPAELEDSGVYFCASSQGLVRDTQYFGPGTRLTVL.

Within the sample, this clonotype is medium-sized (0.01 to 0.1%). The chain links TRBV7-2 to TRBJ2-3; D is ambiguous. Trimming removed 4 bases from V and 0 bases from J, with 11 bases in between. This CDR3 comprises 15 residues. From germline, CDR1 is SGHTA and CDR2 FQGNSA. The CDR3 nucleotides read TGTGCCAGCAGCTCCCTAGGGCGGAGCACAGATACGCAGTATTTT. Its translation is CASSSLGRSTDTQYF. Using reference TRBV7-2 and TRBJ2-3 for the parts outside the CDR3, the full variable domain is GAGVSQSPSNKVTEKGKDVELRCDPISGHTALYWYRQSLGQGLEFLIYFQGNSAPDKSGLPSDRFSAERTGGSVSTLTIQRTQQEDSAVYLCASSSLGRSTDTQYFGPGTRLTVL.

This clonotype was observed many times. V and J are TRBV5-1 and TRBJ2-2, with TRBD1 identical over 7 bases. Germline lookup yields CDR1 SGHRS and CDR2 YFSETQ. J gave up 2 bases and V 1 base, and 5 bases lay outside the gene matches. This CDR3 is 16 amino acids long. For the CDR3, the DNA is TGCGCCAGCAGCTTGTTACAGGGGTTAAACACCGGGGAGCTGTTTTTT. As protein: CASSLLQGLNTGELFF.

This clonotype has a handful of counts. J is TRBJ1-1 and V is TRBV28, with 8 bases matching TRBD1. J lost 6 bases, V lost 5 bases, and 11 bases had no gene match. The V gene's germline CDR1 is MDHEN and CDR2 SYDVKM. There are 15 residues in the CDR3. The DNA of the CDR3 is TGTGCCAGCAGTGAAAACAGGGGGTCTTTCGCTGAAGCTTTCTTT. Its translation: CASSENRGSFAEAFF. Full variable domain (remainder filled in from reference TRBV28 and TRBJ1-1): DVKVTQSSRYLVKRTGEKVFLECVQDMDHENMFWYRQDPGLGLRLIYFSYDVKMKEKGDIPEGYSVSREKKERFSLILESASTNQTSMYLCASSENRGSFAEAFFGQGTRLTVV.

This clonotype counts as medium-sized. The chain combines TRBV9 with TRBJ2-7, with TRBD2 matching over 12 bases. The CDR3 consists of 15 residues. Trimming cost V 0 bases and J 7 bases; bases outside gene matches: 5. The germline V gene encodes CDR1 SGDLS and CDR2 YYNGEE. The CDR3 DNA sequence: TGTGCCAGCAGCGTAGGACTAGCGGGGGATGAAGAGCAGTACTTC. Amino acid sequence: CASSVGLAGDEEQYF.